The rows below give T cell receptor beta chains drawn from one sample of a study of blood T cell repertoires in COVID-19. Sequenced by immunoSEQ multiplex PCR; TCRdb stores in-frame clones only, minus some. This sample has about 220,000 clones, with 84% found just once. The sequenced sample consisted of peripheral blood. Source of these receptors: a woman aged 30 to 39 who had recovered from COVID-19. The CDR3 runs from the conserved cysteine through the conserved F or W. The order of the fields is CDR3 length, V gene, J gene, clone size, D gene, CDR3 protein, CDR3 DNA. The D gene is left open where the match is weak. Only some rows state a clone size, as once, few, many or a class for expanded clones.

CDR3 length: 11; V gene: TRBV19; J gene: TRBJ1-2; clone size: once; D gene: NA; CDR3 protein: CASSIMGRATF; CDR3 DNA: TGTGCCAGTAGTATTATGGGCAGGGCGACCTTC
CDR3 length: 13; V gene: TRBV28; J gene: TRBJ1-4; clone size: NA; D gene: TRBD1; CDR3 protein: CASTWDSNEKLFF; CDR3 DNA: TGTGCCAGCACCTGGGACAGTAATGAAAAACTGTTTTTT
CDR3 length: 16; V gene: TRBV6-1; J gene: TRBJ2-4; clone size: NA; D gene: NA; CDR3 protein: CASSGYVAMASGIQYF; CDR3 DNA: TGTGCCAGCAGTGGGTATGTGGCGATGGCATCAGGCATTCAGTACTTC
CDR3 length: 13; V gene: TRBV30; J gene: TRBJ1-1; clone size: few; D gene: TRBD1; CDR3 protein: CAYHRGVKTEAFF; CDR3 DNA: TGTGCCTACCACAGGGGAGTGAAAACTGAAGCTTTCTTT
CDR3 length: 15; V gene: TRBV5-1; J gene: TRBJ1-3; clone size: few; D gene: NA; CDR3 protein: CASSLGPGSGNTIYF; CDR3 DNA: TGCGCCAGCAGCTTGGGGCCGGGCTCTGGAAACACCATATATTTT
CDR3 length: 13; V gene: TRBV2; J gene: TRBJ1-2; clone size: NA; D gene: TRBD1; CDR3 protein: CASHRTGKGGYTF; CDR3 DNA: TGTGCCAGCCACCGGACAGGGAAGGGGGGCTACACCTTC
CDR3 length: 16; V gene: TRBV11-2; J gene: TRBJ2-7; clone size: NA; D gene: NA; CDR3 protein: CASSLGSAASSYEQYF; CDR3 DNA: TGTGCCAGCAGCTTAGGGAGCGCCGCATCCTCCTACGAGCAGTACTTC
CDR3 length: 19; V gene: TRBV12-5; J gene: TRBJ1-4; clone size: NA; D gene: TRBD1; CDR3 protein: CASGLAPPGTGKIPEKLFF; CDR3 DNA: TGTGCTAGTGGTTTGGCCCCCCCCGGGACAGGAAAAATTCCTGAAAAACTGTTTTTT
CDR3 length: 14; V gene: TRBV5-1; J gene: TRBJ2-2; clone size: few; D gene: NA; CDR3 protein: CASSPTVGTGELFF; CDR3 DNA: TGCGCCAGCAGCCCTACGGTCGGGACCGGGGAGCTGTTTTTT
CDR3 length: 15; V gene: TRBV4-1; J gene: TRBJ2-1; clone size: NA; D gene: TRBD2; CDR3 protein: CASRGGLAGSNEQFF; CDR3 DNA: TGCGCCAGCAGGGGGGGACTAGCGGGGAGCAATGAGCAGTTCTTC
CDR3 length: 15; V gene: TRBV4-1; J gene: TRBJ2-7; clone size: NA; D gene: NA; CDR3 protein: CASSQASAERYEQYF; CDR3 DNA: TGCGCCAGCAGCCAAGCCTCAGCGGAGAGATACGAGCAGTACTTC
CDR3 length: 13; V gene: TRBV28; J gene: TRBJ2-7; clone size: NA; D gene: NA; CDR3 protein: CASSLWAGAEQYF; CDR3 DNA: TGTGCCAGCAGTTTATGGGCTGGTGCCGAGCAGTACTTC
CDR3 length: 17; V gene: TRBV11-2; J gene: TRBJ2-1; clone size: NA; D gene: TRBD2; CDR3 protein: CASSLVLGASGYNEQFF; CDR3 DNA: TGTGCCAGCAGCTTAGTTTTAGGGGCTAGCGGGTACAATGAGCAGTTCTTC
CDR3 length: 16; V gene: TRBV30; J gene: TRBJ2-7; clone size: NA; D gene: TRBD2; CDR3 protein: CAWSPRKGLAGDEQYF; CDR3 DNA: TGTGCCTGGAGCCCAAGGAAGGGACTAGCGGGAGACGAGCAGTACTTC
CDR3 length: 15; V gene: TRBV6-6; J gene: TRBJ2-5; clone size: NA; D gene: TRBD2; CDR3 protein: CASQQQTSGSGTQYF; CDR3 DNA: TGTGCCAGCCAACAACAGACTAGCGGGAGCGGGACCCAGTACTTC
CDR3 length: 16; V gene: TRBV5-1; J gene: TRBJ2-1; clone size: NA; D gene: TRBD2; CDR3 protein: CASSLDLAGDYNEQFF; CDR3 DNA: TGCGCCAGCAGCTTGGACCTCGCGGGAGACTACAATGAGCAGTTCTTC
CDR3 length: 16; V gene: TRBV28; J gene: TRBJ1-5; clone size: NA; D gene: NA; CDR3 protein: CASSLSPGGSNQPQHF; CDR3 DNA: TGTGCCAGCAGTTTGAGTCCGGGGGGCAGCAATCAGCCCCAGCATTTT
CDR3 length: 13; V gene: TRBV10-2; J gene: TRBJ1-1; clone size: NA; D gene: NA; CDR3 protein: CASSRQVNTEAFF; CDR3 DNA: TGCGCCAGCAGTAGACAGGTGAACACTGAAGCTTTCTTT
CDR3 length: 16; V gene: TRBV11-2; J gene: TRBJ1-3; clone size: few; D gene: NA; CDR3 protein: CASSLIDSVSGNTIYF; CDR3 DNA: TGTGCCAGCAGCTTAATCGACAGTGTCTCTGGAAACACCATATATTTT
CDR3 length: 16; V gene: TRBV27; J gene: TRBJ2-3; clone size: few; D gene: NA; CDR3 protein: CASSLRSGGLTDTQYF; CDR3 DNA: TGTGCCAGCAGTTTGCGGTCAGGAGGCCTCACAGATACGCAGTATTTT
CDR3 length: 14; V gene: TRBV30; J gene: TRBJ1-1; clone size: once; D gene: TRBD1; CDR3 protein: CAWSVQDRGNEAFF; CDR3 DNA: TGTGCCTGGAGTGTGCAGGACAGGGGTAATGAAGCTTTCTTT
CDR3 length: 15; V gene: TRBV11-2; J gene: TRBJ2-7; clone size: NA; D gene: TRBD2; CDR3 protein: CASSITSGSSYEQYF; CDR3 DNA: TGTGCCAGCAGCATTACTAGCGGGAGCTCCTACGAGCAGTACTTC
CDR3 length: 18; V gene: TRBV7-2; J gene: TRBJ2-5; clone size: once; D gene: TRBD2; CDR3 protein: CASSLLAAGGPVSETQYF; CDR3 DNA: TGTGCCAGCAGCTTACTTGCCGCGGGAGGGCCCGTGTCGGAGACCCAGTACTTC
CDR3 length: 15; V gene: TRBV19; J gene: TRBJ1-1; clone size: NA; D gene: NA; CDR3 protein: CASSINGGGNTEAFF; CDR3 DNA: TGTGCCAGTAGTATCAACGGCGGGGGTAACACTGAAGCTTTCTTT
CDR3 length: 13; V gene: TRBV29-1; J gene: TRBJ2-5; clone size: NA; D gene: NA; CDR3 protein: CSVVGGIQETQYF; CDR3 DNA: TGCAGCGTTGTAGGGGGAATCCAAGAGACCCAGTACTTC
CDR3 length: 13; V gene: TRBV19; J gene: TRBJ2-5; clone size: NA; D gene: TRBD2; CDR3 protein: CASSTGGEETQYF; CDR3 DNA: TGTGCCAGTAGTACGGGAGGAGAAGAGACCCAGTACTTC
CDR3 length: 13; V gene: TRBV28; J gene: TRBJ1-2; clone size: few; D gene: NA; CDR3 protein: CASRPPQGHGYTF; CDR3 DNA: TGTGCCAGCAGGCCCCCCCAGGGCCATGGCTACACCTTC
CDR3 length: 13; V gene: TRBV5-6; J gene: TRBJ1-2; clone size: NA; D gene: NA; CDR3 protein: CASSFSSQNGYTF; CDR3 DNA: TGTGCCAGCAGCTTTTCGTCCCAGAACGGCTACACCTTC
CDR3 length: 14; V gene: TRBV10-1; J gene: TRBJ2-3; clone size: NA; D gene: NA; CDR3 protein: CASSAGESTDTQYF; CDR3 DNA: TGCGCCAGCAGTGCAGGGGAAAGCACTGATACGCAGTATTTT
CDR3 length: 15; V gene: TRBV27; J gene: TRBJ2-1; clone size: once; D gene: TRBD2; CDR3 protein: CASSPRLASYNEQFF; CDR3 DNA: TGTGCCAGCAGCCCCAGACTAGCCTCCTACAATGAGCAGTTCTTC
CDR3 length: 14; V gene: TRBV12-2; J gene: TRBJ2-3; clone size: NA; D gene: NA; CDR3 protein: CASRFTSITDTQYF; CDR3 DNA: TGTGCAAGTCGCTTTACTAGCATCACAGATACGCAGTATTTT
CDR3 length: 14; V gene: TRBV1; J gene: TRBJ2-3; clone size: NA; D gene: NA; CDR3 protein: CTSSQGQGTDTQYF; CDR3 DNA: TGCACCAGCAGCCAAGGACAGGGGACAGATACACAGTATTTT
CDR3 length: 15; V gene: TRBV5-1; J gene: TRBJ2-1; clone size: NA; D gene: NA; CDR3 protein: CASSLGYQGNGGQFF; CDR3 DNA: TGCGCCAGCAGCCTGGGGTACCAGGGCAATGGTGGGCAGTTCTTC
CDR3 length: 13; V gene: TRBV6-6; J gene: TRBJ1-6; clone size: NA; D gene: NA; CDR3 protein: CASSSPVDSPLHF; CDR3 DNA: TGTGCCAGCAGTTCCCCGGTAGATTCACCCCTCCACTTT
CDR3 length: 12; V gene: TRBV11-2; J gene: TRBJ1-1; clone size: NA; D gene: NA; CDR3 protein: CASSPPSSQAFF; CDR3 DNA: TGTGCCAGCAGCCCCCCCTCCTCCCAAGCTTTCTTT
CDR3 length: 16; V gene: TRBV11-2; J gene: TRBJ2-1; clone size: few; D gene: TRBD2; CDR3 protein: CASSLGTSGSVNEQFF; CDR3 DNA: TGTGCCAGCAGCTTAGGGACTAGCGGGAGTGTAAATGAGCAGTTCTTC
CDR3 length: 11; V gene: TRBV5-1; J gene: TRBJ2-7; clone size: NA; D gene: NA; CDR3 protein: CASGEGYEQYF; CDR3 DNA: TGCGCCAGCGGCGAGGGATACGAGCAGTACTTC
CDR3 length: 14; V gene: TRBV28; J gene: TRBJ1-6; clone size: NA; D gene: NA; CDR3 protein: CASSDTGLDSPLHF; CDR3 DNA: TGTGCCAGCAGTGATACAGGGCTGGATTCACCCCTCCACTTT
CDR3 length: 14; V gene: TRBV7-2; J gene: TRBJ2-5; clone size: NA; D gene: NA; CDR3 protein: CASSFRQGGETQYF; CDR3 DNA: TGTGCCAGCAGCTTCCGGCAGGGGGGAGAGACCCAGTACTTC
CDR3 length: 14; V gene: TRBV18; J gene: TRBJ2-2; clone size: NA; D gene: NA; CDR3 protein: CASSPSRGTGELFF; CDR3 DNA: TGTGCCAGCTCACCAAGCCGCGGCACCGGGGAGCTGTTTTTT
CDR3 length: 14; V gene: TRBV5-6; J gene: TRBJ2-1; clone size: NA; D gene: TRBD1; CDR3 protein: CASSLLGQVNEQFF; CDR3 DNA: TGTGCCAGCAGCTTGCTGGGACAGGTCAATGAGCAGTTCTTC
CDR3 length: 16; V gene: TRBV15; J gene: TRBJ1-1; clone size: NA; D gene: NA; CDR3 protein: CATSRGIAGSITEAFF; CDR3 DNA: TGTGCCACCAGCAGAGGGATCGCAGGGTCGATCACTGAAGCTTTCTTT
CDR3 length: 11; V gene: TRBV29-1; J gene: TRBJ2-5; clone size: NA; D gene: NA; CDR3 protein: CSVGGRETQYF; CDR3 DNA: TGCAGCGTTGGGGGCCGGGAGACCCAGTACTTC
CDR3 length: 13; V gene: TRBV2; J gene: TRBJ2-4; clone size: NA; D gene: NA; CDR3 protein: CASSVSNSNIQYF; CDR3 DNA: TGTGCCAGCAGTGTAAGCAACTCAAACATTCAGTACTTC
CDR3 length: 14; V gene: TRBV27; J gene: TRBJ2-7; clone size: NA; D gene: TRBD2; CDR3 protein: CASRHTSVPYEQYF; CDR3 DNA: TGTGCCAGCAGACATACTAGCGTCCCCTACGAGCAGTACTTC
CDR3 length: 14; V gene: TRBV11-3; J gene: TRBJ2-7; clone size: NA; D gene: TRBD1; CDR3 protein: CASSSGTGDYEQYF; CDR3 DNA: TGTGCCAGCAGCTCCGGGACAGGGGACTACGAGCAGTACTTC
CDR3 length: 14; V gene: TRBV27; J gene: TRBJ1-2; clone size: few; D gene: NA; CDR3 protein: CASSSSDSRSGYTF; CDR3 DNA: TGTGCCAGCAGTTCCTCCGACAGCCGCTCTGGCTACACCTTC
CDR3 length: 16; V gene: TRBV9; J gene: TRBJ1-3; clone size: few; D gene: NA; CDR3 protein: CASSVEVGASGNTIYF; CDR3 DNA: TGTGCCAGCAGCGTAGAAGTTGGGGCCTCTGGAAACACCATATATTTT
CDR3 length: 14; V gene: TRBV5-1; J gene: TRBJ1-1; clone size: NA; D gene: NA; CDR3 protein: CASSLEGMNTEAFF; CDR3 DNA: TGCGCCAGCAGCTTGGAGGGGATGAACACTGAAGCTTTCTTT
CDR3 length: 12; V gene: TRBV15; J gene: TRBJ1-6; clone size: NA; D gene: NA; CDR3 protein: CATSRDDSPLHF; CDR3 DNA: TGTGCCACCAGCAGAGACGATTCACCCCTCCACTTT
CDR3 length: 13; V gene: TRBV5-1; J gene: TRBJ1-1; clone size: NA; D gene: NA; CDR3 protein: CASSFGPSLEAFF; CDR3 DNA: TGCGCCAGCAGCTTCGGTCCCTCCCTTGAAGCTTTCTTT
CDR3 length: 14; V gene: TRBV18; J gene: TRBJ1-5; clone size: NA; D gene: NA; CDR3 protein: CASSPTTDDQPQHF; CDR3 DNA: TGTGCCAGCTCACCTACGACAGACGATCAGCCCCAGCATTTT
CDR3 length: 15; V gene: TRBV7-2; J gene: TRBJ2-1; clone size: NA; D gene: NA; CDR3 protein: CASSLSQRSWDEQFF; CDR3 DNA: TGTGCCAGCAGCTTGTCCCAGCGATCTTGGGATGAGCAGTTCTTC
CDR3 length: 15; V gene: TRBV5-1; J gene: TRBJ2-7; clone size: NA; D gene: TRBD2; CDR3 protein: CASSLTLAGNYEQYF; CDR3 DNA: TGCGCCAGCAGCTTGACCCTAGCGGGAAACTACGAGCAGTACTTC
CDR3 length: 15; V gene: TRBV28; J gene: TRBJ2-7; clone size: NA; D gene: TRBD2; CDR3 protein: CASTESSGRVNEQYF; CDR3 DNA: TGTGCCAGCACCGAATCCAGCGGGAGGGTAAACGAGCAGTACTTC
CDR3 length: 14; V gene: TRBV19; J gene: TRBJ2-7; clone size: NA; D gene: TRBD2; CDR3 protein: CASSPGLGTYEQYF; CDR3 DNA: TGTGCCAGTAGTCCAGGACTAGGTACCTACGAGCAGTACTTC
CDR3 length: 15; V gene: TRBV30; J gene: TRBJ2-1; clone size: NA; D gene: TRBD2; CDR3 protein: CAWSRRGGGPNEQFF; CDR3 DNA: TGTGCCTGGAGCCGCCGGGGCGGGGGGCCCAATGAGCAGTTCTTC
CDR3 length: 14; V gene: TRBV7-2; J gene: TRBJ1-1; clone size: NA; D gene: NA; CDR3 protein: CASSFGGARTEAFF; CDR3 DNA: TGTGCCAGCAGCTTTGGGGGCGCAAGGACTGAAGCTTTCTTT